The clone carrying this T cell receptor beta chain was observed a few times. These data belong to a study of blood T cell repertoires in COVID-19. Using immunoSEQ multiplex PCR, the repertoire was profiled, and TCRdb retains in-frame clones only, with some absent. The sample holds over 250,000 clones, roughly nine tenths seen once. Germline assignment: CDR1 SQVTM and CDR2 ANQGSEA. The CDR3 runs 12 residues. Trimming stripped 2 bases from V and 8 bases from J, with 12 bases between. This sequence was found in a woman younger than 30 who had recovered from COVID-19. J is TRBJ1-2 and V is TRBV29-1; D may be TRBD1 (5 bases). The sample was PBMCs or T cells enriched from blood (not recorded which). The CDR3 reads CSVELGGEGYTF. The CDR3 region has the DNA TGCAGCGTTGAACTGGGGGGGGAAGGCTACACCTTC.